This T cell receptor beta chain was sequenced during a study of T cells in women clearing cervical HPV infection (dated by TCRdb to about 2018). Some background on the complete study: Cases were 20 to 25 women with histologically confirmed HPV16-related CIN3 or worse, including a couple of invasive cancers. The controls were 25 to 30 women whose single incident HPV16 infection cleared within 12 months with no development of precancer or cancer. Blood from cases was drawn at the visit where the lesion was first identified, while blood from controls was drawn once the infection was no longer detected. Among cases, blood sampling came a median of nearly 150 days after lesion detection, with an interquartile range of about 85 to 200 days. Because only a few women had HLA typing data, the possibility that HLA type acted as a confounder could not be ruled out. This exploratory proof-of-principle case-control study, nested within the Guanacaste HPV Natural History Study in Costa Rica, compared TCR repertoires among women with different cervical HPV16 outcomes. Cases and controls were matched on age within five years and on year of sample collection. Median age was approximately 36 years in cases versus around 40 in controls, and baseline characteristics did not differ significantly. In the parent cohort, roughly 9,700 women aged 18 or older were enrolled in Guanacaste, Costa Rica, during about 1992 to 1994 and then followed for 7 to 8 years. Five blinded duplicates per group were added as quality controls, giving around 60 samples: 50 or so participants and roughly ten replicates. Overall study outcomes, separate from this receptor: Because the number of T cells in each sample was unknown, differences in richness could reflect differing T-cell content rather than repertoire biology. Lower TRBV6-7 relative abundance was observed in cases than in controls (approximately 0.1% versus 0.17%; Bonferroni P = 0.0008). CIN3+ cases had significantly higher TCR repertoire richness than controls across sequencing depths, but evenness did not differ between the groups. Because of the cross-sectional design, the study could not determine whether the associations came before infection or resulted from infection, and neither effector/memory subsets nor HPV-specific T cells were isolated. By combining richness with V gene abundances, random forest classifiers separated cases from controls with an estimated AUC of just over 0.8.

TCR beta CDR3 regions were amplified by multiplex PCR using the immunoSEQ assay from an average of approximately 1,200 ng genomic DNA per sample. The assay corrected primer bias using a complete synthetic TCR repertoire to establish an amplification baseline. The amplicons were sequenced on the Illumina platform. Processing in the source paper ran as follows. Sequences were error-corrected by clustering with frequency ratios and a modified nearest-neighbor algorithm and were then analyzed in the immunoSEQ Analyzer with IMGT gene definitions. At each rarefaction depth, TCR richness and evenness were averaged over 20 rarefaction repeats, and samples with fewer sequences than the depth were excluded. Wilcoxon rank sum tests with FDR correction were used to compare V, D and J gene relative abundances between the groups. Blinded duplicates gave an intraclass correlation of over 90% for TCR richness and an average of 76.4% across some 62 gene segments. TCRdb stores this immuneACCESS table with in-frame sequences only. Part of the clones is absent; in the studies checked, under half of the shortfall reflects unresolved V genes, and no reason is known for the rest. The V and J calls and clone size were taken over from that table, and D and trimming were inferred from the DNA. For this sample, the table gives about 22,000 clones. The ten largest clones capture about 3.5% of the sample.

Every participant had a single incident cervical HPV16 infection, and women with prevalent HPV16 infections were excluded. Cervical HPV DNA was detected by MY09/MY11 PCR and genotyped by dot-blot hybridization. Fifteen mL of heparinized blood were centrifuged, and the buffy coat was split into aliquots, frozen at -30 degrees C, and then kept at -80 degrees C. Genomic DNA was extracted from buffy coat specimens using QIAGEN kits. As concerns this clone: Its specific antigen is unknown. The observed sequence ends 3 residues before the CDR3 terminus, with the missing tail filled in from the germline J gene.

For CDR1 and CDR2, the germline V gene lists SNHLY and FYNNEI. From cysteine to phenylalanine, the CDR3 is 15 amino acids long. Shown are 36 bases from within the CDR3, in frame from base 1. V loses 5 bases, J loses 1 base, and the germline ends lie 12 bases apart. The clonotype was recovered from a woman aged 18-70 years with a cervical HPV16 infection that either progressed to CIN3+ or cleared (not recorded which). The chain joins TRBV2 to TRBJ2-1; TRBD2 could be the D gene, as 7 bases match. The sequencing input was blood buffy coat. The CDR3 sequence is CASSPGRGSYNEQFF. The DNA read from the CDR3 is TGTGCCAGCAGTCCGGGGAGGGGGTCCTACAATGAG.